This T cell receptor beta chain was found in a study of cytomegalovirus exposure and HLA in healthy donors. Sequencing used immunoSEQ multiplex PCR; TCRdb keeps in-frame clones, though not all of them. The data hold fewer than 200,000 clones, with 86% observed a single time. Points from the study as a whole: There were 160 or so TCR beta chains listed as cytomegalovirus-associated. First-cohort TCR clusters tended to co-occur in the approximately 130 validation repertoires, a later analysis found.

A word on this clone: The target antigen is unknown.

Material: PBMCs. This TCR was recovered from a young woman in good health and CMV-seronegative.

The CDR3 coding sequence is TGCAGCCTCAGTTTAGCCTCCTACAATGAGCAGTTCTTC. This translates into CSLSLASYNEQFF. This sequence joins TRBV29-1 and TRBJ2-1; D gene unclear. This CDR3 has 13 amino acids. V lost 8 bases and J lost 0, with 11 bases in between. Germline CDR1 reads SQVTM; CDR2 reads ANQGSEA.